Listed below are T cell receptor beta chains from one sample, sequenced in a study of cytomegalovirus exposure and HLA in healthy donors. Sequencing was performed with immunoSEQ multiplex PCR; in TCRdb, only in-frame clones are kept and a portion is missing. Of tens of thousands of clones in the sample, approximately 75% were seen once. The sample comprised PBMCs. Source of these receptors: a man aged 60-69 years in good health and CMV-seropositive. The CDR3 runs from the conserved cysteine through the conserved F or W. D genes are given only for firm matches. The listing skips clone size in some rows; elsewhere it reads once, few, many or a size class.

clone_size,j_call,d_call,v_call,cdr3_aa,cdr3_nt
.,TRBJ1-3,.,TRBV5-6,CASSLGVSSGNTIYF,TGTGCCAGCAGCTTGGGAGTGAGCTCTGGAAACACCATATATTTT
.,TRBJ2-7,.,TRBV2,CASGGGRRSSYEQYF,TGTGCCAGCGGGGGGGGGCGCCGCAGCTCCTACGAGCAGTACTTC
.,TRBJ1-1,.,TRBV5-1,CASSLDDGVAFF,TGCGCCAGCAGCTTGGATGACGGAGTAGCTTTCTTT
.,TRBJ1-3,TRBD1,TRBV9,CASSPGEGALGNTIYF,TGTGCCAGCAGCCCCGGAGAGGGGGCGTTAGGAAACACCATATATTTT
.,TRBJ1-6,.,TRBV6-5,CASRTLGLYSPLHF,TGTGCCAGCAGGACGCTTGGGCTGTATTCACCCCTCCACTTT
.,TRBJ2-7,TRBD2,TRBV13,CASSQTTSGGRGEQYF,TGTGCCAGCAGCCAAACCACTTCGGGGGGTAGGGGCGAGCAGTACTTC
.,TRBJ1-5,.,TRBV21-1,CASSGGGINQPQHF,TGTGCCAGCAGCGGGGGGGGGATTAATCAGCCCCAGCATTTT
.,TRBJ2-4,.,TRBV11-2,CASSGKGVTGNIQYF,TGTGCCAGCAGCGGAAAGGGGGTCACGGGGAACATTCAGTACTTC
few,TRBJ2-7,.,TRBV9,CASSDSHSYEQYF,TGTGCCAGCAGCGATAGCCACTCCTACGAGCAGTACTTC
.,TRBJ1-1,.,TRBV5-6,CASSFLSENTEAFF,TGTGCCAGCAGCTTTTTGTCAGAGAACACTGAAGCTTTCTTT
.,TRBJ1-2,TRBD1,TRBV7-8,CASSHRSPDRGSMLDYGYTF,TGTGCCAGCAGCCACCGAAGTCCGGACAGGGGATCGATGCTCGACTATGGCTACACCTTC
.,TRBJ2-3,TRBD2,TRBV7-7,CASSLAGGSDTQYF,TGTGCTAGCAGCTTAGCCGGGGGGAGTGATACGCAGTATTTT
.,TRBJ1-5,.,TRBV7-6,CASSLSEDQPQHF,TGTGCCAGCAGCTTATCAGAGGATCAGCCCCAGCATTTT
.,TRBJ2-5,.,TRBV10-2,CASRWRRQETQYF,TGCGCCAGCAGGTGGAGACGCCAAGAGACCCAGTACTTC
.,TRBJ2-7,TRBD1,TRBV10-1,CASSESTRGRGNPYEQYF,TGCGCCAGCAGTGAGTCGACTCGGGGCAGGGGGAATCCCTACGAGCAGTACTTC
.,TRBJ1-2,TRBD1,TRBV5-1,CASSPGQGSIDYTF,TGCGCCAGCAGCCCGGGACAGGGTTCAATTGACTACACCTTC
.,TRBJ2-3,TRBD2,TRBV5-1,CASSLDKRGGGTDTQYF,TGCGCCAGCAGCTTGGACAAGCGGGGGGGCGGCACAGATACGCAGTATTTT
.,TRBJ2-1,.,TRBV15,CATSRERQHEQFF,TGTGCCACCAGCAGAGAGCGACAGCATGAGCAGTTCTTC
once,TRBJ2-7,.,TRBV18,CASSSIHEQYF,TGTGCCAGCTCATCTATCCACGAGCAGTACTTC
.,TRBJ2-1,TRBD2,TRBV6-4,CASSDGTSGSEQFF,TGTGCCAGCAGTGACGGGACTAGCGGATCTGAGCAGTTCTTC
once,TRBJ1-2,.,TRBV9,CASSPRVESGYTF,TGTGCCAGCAGCCCCCGAGTTGAAAGTGGCTACACCTTC
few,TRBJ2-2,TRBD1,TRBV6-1,CASMGQGAELFF,TGTGCCAGCATGGGACAGGGGGCGGAGCTGTTTTTT
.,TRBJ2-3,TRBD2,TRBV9,CASSPPAGGGTDTQYF,TGTGCCAGCAGCCCCCCGGCGGGAGGAGGCACAGATACGCAGTATTTT
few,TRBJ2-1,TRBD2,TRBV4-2,CASSRASGRSNEQFF,TGTGCCAGCAGCCGAGCTAGCGGGAGGTCCAATGAGCAGTTCTTC
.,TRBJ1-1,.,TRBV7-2,CASSPHRRGTEAFF,TGTGCCAGCAGCCCGCACCGGCGGGGCACTGAAGCTTTCTTT
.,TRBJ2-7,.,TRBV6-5,CASWRKASSYEQYF,TGTGCCAGCTGGAGGAAGGCAAGCTCCTACGAGCAGTACTTC
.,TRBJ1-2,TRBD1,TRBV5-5,CASSLPGQGYYGYTF,TGTGCCAGCAGCTTGCCTGGACAGGGATACTATGGCTACACCTTC
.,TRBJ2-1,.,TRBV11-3,CASSLVGRDEQFF,TGTGCCAGCAGCTTAGTGGGCAGGGATGAGCAGTTCTTC
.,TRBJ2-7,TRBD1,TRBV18,CASSRGQGETYEQYF,TGTGCCAGCTCACGGGGACAGGGGGAAACCTACGAGCAGTACTTC
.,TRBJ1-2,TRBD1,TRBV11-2,CASSADRGPHGYTF,TGTGCCAGCAGCGCCGACAGGGGGCCCCATGGCTACACCTTC
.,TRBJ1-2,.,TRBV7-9,CASSPGADYGYTF,TGTGCCAGCAGCCCCGGCGCGGACTATGGCTACACCTTC
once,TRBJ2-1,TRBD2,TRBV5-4,CASSPTSGRANSYNEQFF,TGTGCCAGCAGCCCGACTAGCGGGAGGGCCAACTCCTACAATGAGCAGTTCTTC